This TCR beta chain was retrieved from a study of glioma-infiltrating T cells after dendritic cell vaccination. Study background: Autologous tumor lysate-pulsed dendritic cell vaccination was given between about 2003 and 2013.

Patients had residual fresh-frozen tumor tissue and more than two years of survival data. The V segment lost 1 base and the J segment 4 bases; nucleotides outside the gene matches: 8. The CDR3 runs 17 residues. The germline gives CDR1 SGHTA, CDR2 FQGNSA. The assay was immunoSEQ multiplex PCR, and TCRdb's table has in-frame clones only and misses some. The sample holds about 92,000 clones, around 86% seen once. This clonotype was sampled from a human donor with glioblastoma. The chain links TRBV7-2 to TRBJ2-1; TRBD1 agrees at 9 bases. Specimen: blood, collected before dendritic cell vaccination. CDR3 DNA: TGTGCCAGCAGCTTAGTATATGGACAGGGGAAATACAATGAGCAGTTCTTC. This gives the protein CASSLVYGQGKYNEQFF.